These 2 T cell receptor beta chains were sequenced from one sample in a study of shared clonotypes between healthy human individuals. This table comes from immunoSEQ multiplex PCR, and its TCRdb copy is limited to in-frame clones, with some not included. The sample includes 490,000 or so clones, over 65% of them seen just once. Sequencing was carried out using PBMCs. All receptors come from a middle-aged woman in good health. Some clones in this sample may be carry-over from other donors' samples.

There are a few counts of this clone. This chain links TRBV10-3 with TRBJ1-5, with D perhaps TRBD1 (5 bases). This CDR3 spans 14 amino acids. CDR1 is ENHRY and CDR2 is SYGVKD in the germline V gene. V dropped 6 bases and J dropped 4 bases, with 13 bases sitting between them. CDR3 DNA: TGTGCCATCAGCCAGGGACGGGAGAATCAGCCCCAGCATTTT. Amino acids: CAISQGRENQPQHF.

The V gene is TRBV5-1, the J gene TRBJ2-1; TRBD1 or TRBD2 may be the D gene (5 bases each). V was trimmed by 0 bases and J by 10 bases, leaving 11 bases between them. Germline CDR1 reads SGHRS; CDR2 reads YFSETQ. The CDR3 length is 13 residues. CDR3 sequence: CASSLGNRGEQFF. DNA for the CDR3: TGCGCCAGCAGCTTGGGAAATCGGGGCGAGCAGTTCTTC.